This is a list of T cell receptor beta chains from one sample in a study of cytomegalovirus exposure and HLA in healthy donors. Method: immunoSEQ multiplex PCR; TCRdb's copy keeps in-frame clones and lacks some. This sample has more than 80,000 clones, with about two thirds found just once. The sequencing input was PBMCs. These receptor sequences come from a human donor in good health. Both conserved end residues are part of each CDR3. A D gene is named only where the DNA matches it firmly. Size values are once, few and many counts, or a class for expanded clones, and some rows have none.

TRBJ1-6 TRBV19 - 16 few CASSPGRQAYNSPLHF TGTGCCAGTAGTCCGGGAAGACAGGCCTATAATTCACCCCTCCACTTT
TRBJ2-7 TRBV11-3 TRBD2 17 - CASLAGKGLLFSYEQYF TGTGCCAGCTTAGCGGGAAAGGGACTCCTGTTTTCCTACGAGCAGTACTTC
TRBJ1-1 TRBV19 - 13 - CASSIGRVTEAFF TGTGCCAGTAGTATAGGACGGGTCACTGAAGCTTTCTTT
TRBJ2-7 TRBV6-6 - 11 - CAISRGGEQYF TGTGCCATTTCGAGAGGGGGCGAGCAGTACTTC
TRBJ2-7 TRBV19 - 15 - CASSMSQGIIYEQYF TGTGCCAGTAGTATGTCCCAGGGAATAATCTACGAGCAGTACTTC
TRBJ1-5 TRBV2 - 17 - CASSEEGSGVYGQPQHF TGTGCCAGCAGTGAAGAAGGCTCGGGGGTTTACGGTCAGCCCCAGCATTTT
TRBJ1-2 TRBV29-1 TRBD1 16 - CSVEGPGTVGNYGYTF TGCAGCGTTGAGGGCCCCGGGACAGTGGGAAACTATGGCTACACCTTC
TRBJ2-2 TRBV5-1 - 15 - CASSLEGGNTGELFF TGCGCCAGCAGCTTGGAGGGAGGGAACACCGGGGAGCTGTTTTTT
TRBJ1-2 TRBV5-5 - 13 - CASRRPGGYGYTF TGTGCCAGCAGGCGGCCCGGGGGCTATGGCTACACCTTC
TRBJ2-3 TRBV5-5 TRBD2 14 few CASSSGAFTDTQYF TGTGCCAGCTCTAGCGGGGCCTTCACAGATACGCAGTATTTT
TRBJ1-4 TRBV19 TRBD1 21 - CASSNPYLSTPPGGDNEKLFF TGTGCCAGTAGTAATCCCTACCTATCTACCCCCCCAGGGGGAGATAATGAAAAACTGTTTTTT
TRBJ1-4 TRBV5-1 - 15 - CASSSIGGAQEKLFF TGCGCCAGCAGCTCGATTGGGGGGGCGCAGGAAAAACTGTTTTTT
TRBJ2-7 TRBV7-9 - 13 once CASSPAGGYEQYF TGTGCCAGCAGCCCCGCTGGAGGGTACGAGCAGTACTTC
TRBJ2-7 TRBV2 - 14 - CASSEYPSGREQYF TGTGCCAGCAGTGAGTATCCGTCGGGTCGCGAGCAGTACTTC
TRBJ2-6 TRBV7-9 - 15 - CASSFQGAGANVLTF TGTGCCAGCAGCTTTCAAGGGGCTGGGGCCAACGTCCTGACTTTC
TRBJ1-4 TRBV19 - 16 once CASSITWMGAREKLFF TGTGCCAGTAGTATAACATGGATGGGGGCGCGTGAAAAACTGTTTTTT
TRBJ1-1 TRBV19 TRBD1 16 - CASSRFKGQGNTEAFF TGTGCCAGTAGTCGTTTCAAGGGACAGGGAAACACTGAAGCTTTCTTT